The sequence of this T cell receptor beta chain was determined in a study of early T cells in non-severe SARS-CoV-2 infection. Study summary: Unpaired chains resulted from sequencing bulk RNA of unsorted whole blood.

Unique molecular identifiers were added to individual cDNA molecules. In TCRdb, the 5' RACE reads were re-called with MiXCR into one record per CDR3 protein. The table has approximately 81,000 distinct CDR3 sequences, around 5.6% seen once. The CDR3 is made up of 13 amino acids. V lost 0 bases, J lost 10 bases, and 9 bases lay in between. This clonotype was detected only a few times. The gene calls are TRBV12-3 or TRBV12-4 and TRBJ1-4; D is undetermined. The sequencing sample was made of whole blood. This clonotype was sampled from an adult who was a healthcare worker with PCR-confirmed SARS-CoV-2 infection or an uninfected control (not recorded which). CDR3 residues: CASSLAPFGKLFF. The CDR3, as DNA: TGTGCCAGCAGTTTAGCGCCGTTTGGAAAACTGTTTTTT.